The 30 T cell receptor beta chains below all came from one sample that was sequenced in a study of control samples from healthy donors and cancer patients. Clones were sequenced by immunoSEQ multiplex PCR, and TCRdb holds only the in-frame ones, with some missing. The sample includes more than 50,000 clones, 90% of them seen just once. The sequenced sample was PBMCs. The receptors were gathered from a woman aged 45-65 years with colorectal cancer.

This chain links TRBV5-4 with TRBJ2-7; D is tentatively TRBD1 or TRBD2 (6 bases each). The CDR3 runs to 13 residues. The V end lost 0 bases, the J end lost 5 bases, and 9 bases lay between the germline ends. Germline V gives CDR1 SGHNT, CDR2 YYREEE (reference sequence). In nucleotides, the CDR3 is TGTGCCAGCAGCTTGGTGGGGGGCAACGAGCAGTACTTC. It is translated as CASSLVGGNEQYF.

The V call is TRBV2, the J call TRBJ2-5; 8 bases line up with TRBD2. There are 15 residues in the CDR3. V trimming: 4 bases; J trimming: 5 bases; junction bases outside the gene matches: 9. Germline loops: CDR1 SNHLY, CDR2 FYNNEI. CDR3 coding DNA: TGTGCCAGCAGTGCCTCGCGGGGGGTGGGTGAGACCCAGTACTTC. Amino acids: CASSASRGVGETQYF.

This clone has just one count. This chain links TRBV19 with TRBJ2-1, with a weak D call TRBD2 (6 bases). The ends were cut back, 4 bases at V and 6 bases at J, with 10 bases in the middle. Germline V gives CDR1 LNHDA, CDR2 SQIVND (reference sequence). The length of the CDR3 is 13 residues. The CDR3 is CASSRGLFNEQFF. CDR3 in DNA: TGTGCCAGTAGTAGGGGACTCTTCAATGAGCAGTTCTTC.

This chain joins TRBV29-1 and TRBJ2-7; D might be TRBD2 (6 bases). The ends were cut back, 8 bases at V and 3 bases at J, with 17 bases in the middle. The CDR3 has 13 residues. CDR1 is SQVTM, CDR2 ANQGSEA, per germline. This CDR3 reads CSFRTISGYEQYF. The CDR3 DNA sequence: TGCAGCTTCCGGACTATCTCTGGCTACGAGCAGTACTTC.

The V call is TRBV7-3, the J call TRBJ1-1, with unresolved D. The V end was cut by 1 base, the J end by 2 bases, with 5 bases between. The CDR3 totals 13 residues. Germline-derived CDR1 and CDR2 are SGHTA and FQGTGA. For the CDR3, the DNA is TGTGCCAGCAGCTTAAGTGATAACACTGAAGCTTTCTTT. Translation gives CASSLSDNTEAFF.

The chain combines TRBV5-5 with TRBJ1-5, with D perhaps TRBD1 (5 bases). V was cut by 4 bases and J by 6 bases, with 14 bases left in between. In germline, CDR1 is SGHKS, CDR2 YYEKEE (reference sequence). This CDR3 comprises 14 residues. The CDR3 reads CASSLGGYRQPQHF. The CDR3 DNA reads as TGTGCCAGCAGCCTCGGGGGGTATCGTCAGCCCCAGCATTTT. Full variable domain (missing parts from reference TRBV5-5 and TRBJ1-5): DAGVTQSPTHLIKTRGQQVTLRCSPISGHKSVSWYQQVLGQGPQFIFQYYEKEERGRGNFPDRFSARQFPNYSSELNVNALLLGDSALYLCASSLGGYRQPQHFGDGTRLSIL.

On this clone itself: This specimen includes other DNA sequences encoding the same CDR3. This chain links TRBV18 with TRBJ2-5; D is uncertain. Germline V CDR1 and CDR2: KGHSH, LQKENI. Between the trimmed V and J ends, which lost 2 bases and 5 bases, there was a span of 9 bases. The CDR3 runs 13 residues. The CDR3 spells CASSPGVGETQYF. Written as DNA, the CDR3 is TGTGCCAGCTCACCAGGTGTAGGGGAGACCCAGTACTTC.

CDR3 bases: TGTGCCAGCCGAAGACGCACGAACACCGGGGAGCTGTTTTTT. It translates to CASRRRTNTGELFF. The V gene is TRBV19, the J gene TRBJ2-2; D not resolved. The V gene lost 9 bases and the J gene lost 0 bases, with 11 bases spanning the gap. This CDR3 comprises 14 residues. From germline, CDR1 is LNHDA and CDR2 SQIVND (reference sequence).

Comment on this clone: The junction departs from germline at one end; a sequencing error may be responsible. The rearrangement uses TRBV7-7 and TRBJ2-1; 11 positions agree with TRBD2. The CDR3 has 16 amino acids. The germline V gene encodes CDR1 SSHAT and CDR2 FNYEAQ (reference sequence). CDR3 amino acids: CASSLLAGDSYNEQFF. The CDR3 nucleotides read TGTGCTAGCAGCTTACTAGCGGGGGACTCCTACAATGAGCAGTTCTTC. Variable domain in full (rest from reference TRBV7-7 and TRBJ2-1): GAGVSQSPRYKVTKRGQDVTLRCDPISSHATLYWYQQALGQGPEFLTYFNYEAQPDKSGLPSDRFSAERPEGSISTLTIQRTEQRDSAMYRCASSLLAGDSYNEQFFGPGTRLTVL.

The CDR3 region has the DNA TGTGCCAGTAGTATGGGCCGCCAAGAGACCCAGTACTTC. This gives the protein CASSMGRQETQYF. The rearrangement uses TRBV19 and TRBJ2-5; D not certain. The CDR3 contains 13 residues. Germline V lookup: CDR1 LNHDA, CDR2 SQIVND (reference sequence). V lost 3 bases and J lost 1, with 6 bases in between.

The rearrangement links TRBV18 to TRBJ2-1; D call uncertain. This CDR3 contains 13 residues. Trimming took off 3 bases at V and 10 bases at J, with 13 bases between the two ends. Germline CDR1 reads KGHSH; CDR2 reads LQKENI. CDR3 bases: TGTGCCAGCTCACCGGACCATCTACGCGAGCAGTTCTTC. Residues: CASSPDHLREQFF.

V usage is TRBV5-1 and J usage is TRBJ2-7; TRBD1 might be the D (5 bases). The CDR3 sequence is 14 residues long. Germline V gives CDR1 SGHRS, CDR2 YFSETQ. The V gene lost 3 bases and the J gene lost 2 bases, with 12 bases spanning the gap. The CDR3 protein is CASSSAGLPYEQYF. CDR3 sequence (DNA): TGCGCCAGCAGCTCAGCAGGGCTGCCCTACGAGCAGTACTTC.

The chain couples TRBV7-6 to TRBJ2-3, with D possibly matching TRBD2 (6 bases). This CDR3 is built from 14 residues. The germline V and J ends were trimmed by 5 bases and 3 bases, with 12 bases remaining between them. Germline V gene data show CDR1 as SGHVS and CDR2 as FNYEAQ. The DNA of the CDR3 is TGTGCCAGCAGCCGGCGGGACTTTACAGATACGCAGTATTTT. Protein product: CASSRRDFTDTQYF.

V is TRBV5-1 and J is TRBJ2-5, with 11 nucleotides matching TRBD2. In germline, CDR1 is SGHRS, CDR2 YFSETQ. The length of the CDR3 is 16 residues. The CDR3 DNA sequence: TGCGCTTCCAACGGGGTAGCGGGGGGGCCCCAAGAGACCCAGTACTTC. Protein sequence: CASNGVAGGPQETQYF.

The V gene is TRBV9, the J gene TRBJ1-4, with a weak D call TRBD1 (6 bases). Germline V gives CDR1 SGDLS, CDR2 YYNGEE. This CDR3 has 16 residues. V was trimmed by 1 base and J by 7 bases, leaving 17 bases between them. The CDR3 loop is CASSVSGSRGGEKLFF. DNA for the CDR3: TGTGCCAGCAGCGTATCTGGGAGCAGGGGAGGTGAAAAACTGTTTTTT.

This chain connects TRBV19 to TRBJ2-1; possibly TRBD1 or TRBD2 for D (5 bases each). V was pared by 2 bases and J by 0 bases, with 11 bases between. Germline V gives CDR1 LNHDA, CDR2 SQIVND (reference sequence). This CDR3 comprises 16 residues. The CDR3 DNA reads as TGTGCCAGTAGTATAATGGGGGTAGGCTCCTACAATGAGCAGTTCTTC. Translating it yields CASSIMGVGSYNEQFF.

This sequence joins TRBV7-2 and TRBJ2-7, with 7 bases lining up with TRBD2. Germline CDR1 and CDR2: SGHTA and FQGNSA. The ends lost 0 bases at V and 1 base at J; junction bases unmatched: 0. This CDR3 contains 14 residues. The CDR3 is CASSLAAGSYEQYF. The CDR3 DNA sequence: TGTGCCAGCAGCTTAGCAGCGGGGTCCTACGAGCAGTACTTC.

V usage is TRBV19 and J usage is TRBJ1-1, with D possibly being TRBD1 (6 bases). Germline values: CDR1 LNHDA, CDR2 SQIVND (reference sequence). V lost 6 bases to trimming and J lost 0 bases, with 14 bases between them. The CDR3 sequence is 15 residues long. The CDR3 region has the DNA TGTGCCAGTAGATTGGGGGCTTTCATGAACACTGAAGCTTTCTTT. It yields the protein CASRLGAFMNTEAFF.

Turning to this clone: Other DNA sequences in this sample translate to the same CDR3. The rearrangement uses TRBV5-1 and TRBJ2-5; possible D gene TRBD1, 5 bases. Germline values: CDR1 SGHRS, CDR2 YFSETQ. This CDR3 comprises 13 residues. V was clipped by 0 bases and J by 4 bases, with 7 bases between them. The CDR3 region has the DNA TGCGCCAGCAGCTTGGAGGGGCTAGAGACCCAGTACTTC. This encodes CASSLEGLETQYF.

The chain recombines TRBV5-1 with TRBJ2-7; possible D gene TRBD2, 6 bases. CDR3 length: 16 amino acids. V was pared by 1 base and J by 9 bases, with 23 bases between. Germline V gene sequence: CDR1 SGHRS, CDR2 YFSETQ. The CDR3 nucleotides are TGCGCCAGCAGCTTGTCTATGGGGGGACGTGAGGACGGGCAGTACTTC. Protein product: CASSLSMGGREDGQYF.

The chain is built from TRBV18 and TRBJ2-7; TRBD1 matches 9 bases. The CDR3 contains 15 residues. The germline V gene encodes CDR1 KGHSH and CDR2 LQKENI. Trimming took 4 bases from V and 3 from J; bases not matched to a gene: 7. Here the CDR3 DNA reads TGTGCCAGCTCACTACCGGGACAGGGTATCTACGAGCAGTACTTC. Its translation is CASSLPGQGIYEQYF.

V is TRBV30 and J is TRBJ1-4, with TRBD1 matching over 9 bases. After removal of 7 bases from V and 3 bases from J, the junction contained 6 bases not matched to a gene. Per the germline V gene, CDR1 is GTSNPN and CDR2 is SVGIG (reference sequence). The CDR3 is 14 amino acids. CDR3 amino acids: CASGQGLANEKLFF. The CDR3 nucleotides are TGTGCCTCTGGACAGGGGTTAGCTAATGAAAAACTGTTTTTT.

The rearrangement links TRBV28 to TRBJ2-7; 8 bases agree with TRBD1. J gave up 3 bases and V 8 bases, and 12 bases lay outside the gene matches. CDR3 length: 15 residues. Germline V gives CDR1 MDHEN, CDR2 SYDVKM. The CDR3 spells CASSYPATGGYEQYF. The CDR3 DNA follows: TGTGCCAGCTCCTACCCGGCCACAGGGGGCTACGAGCAGTACTTC.

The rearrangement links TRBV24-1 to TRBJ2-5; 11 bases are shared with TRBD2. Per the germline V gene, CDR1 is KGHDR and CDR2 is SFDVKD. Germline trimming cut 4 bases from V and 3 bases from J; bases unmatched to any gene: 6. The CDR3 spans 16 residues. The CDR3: CATSDPSSGGEETQYF. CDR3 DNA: TGTGCCACCAGTGACCCCAGTAGCGGGGGGGAAGAGACCCAGTACTTC.

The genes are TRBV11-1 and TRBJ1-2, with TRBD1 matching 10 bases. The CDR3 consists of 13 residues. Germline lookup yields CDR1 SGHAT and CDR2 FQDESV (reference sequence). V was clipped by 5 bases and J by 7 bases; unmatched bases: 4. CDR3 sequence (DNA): TGTGCCAGCAGCCGGACAGGGGGAGCTGGCTACACCTTC. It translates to CASSRTGGAGYTF.

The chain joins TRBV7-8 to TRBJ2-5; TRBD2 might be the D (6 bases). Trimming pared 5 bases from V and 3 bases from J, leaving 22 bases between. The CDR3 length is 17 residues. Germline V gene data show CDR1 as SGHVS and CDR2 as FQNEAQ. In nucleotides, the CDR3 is TGTGCCAGCAGCCCGACTTTGGGGGGATGGAAGGAAGAGACCCAGTACTTC. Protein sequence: CASSPTLGGWKEETQYF.

The CDR3 coding sequence is TGCGCCAGCAGCCCAGGACTAGCATTAGATACGCAGTATTTT. As protein: CASSPGLALDTQYF. The chain has TRBV5-1 and TRBJ2-3; TRBD2 aligns across 8 bases. Germline V CDR1 and CDR2: SGHRS, YFSETQ. V was clipped by 4 bases and J by 5 bases; unmatched bases: 6. This CDR3 comprises 14 residues.

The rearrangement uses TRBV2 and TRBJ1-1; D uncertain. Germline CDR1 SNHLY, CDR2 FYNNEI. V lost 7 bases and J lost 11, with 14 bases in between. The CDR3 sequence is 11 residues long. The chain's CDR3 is CASIPTLGAFF. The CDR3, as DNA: TGTGCCAGCATCCCGACCCTGGGCGCTTTCTTT.

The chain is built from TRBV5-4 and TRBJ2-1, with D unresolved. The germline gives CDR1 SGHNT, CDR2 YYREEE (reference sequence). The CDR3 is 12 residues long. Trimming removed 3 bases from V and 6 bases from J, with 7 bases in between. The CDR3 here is CASSYRGNEQFF. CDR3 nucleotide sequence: TGTGCCAGCAGCTATAGAGGCAATGAGCAGTTCTTC. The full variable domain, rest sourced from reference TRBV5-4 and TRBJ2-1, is ETGVTQSPTHLIKTRGQQVTLRCSSQSGHNTVSWYQQALGQGPQFIFQYYREEENGRGNFPPRFSGLQFPNYSSELNVNALELDDSALYLCASSYRGNEQFFGPGTRLTVL.

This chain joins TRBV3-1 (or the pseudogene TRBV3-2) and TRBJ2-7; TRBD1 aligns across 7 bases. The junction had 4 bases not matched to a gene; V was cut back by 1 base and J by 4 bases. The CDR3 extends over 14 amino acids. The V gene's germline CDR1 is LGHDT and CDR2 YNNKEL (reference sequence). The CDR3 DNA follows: TGTGCCAGCAGCCAAGGGACAGGACCATACGAGCAGTACTTC. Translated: CASSQGTGPYEQYF.